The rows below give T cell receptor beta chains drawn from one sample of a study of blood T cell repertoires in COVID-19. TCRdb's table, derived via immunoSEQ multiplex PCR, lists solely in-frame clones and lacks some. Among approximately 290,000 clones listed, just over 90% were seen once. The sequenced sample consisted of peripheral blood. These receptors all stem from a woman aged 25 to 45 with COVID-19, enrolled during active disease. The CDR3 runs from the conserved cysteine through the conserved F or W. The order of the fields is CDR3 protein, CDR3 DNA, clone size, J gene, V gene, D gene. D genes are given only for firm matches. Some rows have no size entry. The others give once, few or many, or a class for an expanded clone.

CASSGRGADTEAFF TGTGCCAGCAGTGGCAGGGGGGCGGACACTGAAGCTTTCTTT . TRBJ1-1 TRBV5-4 TRBD1
CASRRGLAGPDTQYF TGCGCCAGCAGAAGGGGACTAGCGGGCCCAGATACGCAGTATTTT . TRBJ2-3 TRBV10-2 TRBD2
CASSPRTGGDYGYTF TGTGCCAGCAGCCCACGGACAGGGGGAGACTATGGCTACACCTTC . TRBJ1-2 TRBV28 TRBD1
CASSVDMNTEAFF TGTGCCAGCAGCGTTGACATGAACACTGAAGCTTTCTTT . TRBJ1-1 TRBV2 .
CASSQQLAGGPQETQYF TGTGCCAGCAGCCAGCAACTAGCGGGAGGCCCCCAAGAGACCCAGTACTTC . TRBJ2-5 TRBV14 TRBD2
CAWSPGLAGSYNEQFF TGTGCCTGGAGTCCCGGACTAGCGGGCTCCTACAATGAGCAGTTCTTC . TRBJ2-1 TRBV30 TRBD2
CASSPGSDEQYF TGTGCCAGCAGCCCCGGGTCGGACGAGCAGTACTTC . TRBJ2-7 TRBV5-4 .
CASSPRGEGTEKLFF TGTGCCAGCAGCCCCCGCGGGGAAGGAACAGAAAAACTGTTTTTT . TRBJ1-4 TRBV7-6 .
CASSLDFQADPNEQFF TGTGCCAGCAGCTTAGACTTTCAGGCAGACCCGAATGAGCAGTTCTTC . TRBJ2-1 TRBV7-9 .
CASSLEVSYGYTF TGTGCCAGCAGCCTAGAAGTCTCCTATGGCTACACCTTC . TRBJ1-2 TRBV6-5 .
CSASATTGGNQPQHF TGCAGTGCTAGTGCCACGACAGGGGGGAATCAGCCCCAGCATTTT few TRBJ1-5 TRBV20-1 TRBD1
CASSHSADSRETQYF TGTGCCAGCAGCCATTCAGCGGACTCCCGTGAGACCCAGTACTTC . TRBJ2-5 TRBV3-1/TRBV3-2 .
CASSLDSRRGEKLFF TGTGCCAGCAGCTTAGATAGCAGACGGGGTGAAAAACTGTTTTTT . TRBJ1-4 TRBV11-2 .
CASSLDRATNEKLFF TGTGCCAGCAGCCTCGACAGGGCAACTAATGAAAAACTGTTTTTT . TRBJ1-4 TRBV7-2 TRBD1
CASSLGPYEKLFF TGCGCCAGCAGCTTGGGTCCCTATGAAAAACTGTTTTTT . TRBJ1-4 TRBV5-1 .